This record looks at one T cell receptor beta chain sequence and its context. It may be a read error: a sequence one base away is much more abundant. TCRdb reprocessed the PCR reads via MiXCR and lists one record per CDR3 protein. The sample includes more than 550,000 distinct CDR3 sequences, over 25% of them seen just once. The data were taken from a study of molecular identifiers for immune sequencing clone quantification. The CDR3 has 18 amino acids. CDR1 is LGHDT and CDR2 is YNNKEL in the germline V gene (reference sequence). The chain employs TRBV3-1 and TRBJ1-2; D remains ambiguous. Sequenced material: naive CD8+ T cells from blood, with Jurkat cell RNA spiked in. Subset noted: FACS-sorted CD8+CD4-CCR7+CD45RA+ naive T cells. This clonotype originated in a human donor in good health. Some libraries in this study had Jurkat cell RNA spiked in. The CDR3 spells CASSQDPQSRAANYGFTF. CDR3 nucleotide sequence: TGTGCCAGCAGCCAAGATCCACAGTCGAGGGCCGCTAACTATGGCTTCACCTTC.